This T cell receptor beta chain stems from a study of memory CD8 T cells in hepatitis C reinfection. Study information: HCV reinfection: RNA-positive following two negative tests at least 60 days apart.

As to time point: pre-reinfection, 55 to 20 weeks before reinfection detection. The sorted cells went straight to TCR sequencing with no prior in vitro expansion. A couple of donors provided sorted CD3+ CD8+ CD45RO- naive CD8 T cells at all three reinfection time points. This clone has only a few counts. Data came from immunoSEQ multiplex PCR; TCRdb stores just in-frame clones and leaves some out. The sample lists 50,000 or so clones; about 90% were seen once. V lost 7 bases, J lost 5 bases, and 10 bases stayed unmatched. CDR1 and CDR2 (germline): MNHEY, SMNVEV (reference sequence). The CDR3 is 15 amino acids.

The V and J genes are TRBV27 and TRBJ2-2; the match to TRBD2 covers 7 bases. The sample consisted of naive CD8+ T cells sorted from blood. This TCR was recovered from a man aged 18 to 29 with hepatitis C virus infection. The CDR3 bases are TGTGCCAGCAAAATCAACGGGGGGAATACCGGGGAGCTGTTTTTT. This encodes CASKINGGNTGELFF.